What follows describes a single T cell receptor (beta chain). Unmatched junction bases numbered 10, after V lost 7 bases and J lost 6 bases. CDR3 length: 14 amino acids. Germline V CDR1 and CDR2: WSHSY, SAAADI. The data belong to a study of blood T cell repertoires in COVID-19. Study overall: Samples taken during acute and convalescent COVID-19 were collected in the United States, Italy and Spain.

In the original processing: It was from reference gene primer amplification that nucleated cell counts were estimated. The method was immunoSEQ multiplex PCR; TCRdb's version includes in-frame clones alone and lacks a portion of them. Clonal size and the V and J genes are those of that table, whereas D and trimming came from the DNA. The sample has around 280,000 clones; approximately 88% are singletons. The receptor comes from a woman between 40 and 50 years old who had recovered from COVID-19. The sample was PBMCs or T cells enriched from blood (not recorded which). The chain combines TRBV10-2 with TRBJ2-7, with 9 positions matching TRBD1. DNA of the CDR3: TGCGCCAGCAACCCGGGACAGGGTTTGGGCGAGCAGTACTTC. Protein product: CASNPGQGLGEQYF.